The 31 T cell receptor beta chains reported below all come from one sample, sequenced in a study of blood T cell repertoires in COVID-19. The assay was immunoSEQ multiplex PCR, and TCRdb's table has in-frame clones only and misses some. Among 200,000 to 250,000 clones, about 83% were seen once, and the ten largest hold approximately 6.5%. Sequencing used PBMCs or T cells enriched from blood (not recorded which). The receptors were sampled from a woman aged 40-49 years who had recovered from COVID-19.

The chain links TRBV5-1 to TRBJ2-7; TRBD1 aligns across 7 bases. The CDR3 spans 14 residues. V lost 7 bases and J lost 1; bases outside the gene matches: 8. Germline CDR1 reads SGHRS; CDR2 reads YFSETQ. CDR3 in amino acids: CASAWDSASYEQYF. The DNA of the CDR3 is TGCGCCAGCGCATGGGACAGCGCATCCTACGAGCAGTACTTC.

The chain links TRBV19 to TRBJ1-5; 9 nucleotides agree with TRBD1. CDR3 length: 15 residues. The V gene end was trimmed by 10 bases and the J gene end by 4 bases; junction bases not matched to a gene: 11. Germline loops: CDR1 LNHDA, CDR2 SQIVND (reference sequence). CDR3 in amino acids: CATGGQGSSNQPQHF. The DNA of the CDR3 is TGTGCCACGGGAGGACAGGGGAGTTCAAATCAGCCCCAGCATTTT.

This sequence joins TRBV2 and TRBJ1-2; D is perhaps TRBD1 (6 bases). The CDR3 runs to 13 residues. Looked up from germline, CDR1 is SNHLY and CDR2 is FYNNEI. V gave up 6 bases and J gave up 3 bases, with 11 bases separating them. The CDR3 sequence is CASSRGGDYGYTF. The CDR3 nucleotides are TGTGCCAGCAGCCGAGGGGGGGACTATGGCTACACCTTC. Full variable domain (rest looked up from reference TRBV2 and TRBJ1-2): EPEVTQTPSHQVTQMGQEVILRCVPISNHLYFYWYRQILGQKVEFLVSFYNNEISEKSEIFDDQFSVERPDGSNFTLKIRSTKLEDSAMYFCASSRGGDYGYTFGSGTRLTVV.

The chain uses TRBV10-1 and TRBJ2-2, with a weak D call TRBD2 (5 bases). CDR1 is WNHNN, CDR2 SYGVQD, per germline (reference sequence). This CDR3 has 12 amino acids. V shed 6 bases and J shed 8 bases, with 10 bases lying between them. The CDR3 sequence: CASSGESGELFF. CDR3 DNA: TGCGCCAGCAGCGGGGAGAGTGGGGAGCTGTTTTTT.

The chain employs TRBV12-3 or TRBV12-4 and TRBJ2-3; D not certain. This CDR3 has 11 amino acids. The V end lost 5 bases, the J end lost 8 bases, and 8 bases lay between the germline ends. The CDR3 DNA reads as TGTGCCAGCAGTGTTGAGGTTACGCAGTATTTT. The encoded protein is CASSVEVTQYF.

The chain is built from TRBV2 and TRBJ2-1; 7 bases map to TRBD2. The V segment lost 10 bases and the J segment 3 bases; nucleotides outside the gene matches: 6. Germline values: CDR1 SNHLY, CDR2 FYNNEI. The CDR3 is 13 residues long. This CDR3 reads CAIGTTGYNEQFF. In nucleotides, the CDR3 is TGTGCCATCGGGACTACCGGCTACAATGAGCAGTTCTTC. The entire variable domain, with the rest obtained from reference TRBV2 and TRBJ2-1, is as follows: EPEVTQTPSHQVTQMGQEVILRCVPISNHLYFYWYRQILGQKVEFLVSFYNNEISEKSEIFDDQFSVERPDGSNFTLKIRSTKLEDSAMYFCAIGTTGYNEQFFGPGTRLTVL.

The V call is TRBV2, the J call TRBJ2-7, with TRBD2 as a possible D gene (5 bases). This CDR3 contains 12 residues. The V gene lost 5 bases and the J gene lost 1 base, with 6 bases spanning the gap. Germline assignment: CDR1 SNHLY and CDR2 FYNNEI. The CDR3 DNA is TGTGCCAGCAGTAGCGGATCCTACGAGCAGTACTTC. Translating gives CASSSGSYEQYF.

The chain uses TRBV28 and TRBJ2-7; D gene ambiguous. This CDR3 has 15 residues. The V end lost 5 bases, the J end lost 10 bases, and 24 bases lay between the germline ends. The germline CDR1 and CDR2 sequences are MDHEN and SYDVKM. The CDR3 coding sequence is TGTGCCAGCAGTCCCCCCCTAGGAATATTTACCTATCAGTACTTC. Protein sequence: CASSPPLGIFTYQYF.

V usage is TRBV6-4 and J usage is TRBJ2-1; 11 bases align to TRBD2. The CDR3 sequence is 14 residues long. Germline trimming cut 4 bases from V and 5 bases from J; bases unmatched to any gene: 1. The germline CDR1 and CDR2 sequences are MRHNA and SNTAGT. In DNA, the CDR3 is TGTGCCAGCAGTGCGGGACTAGCGGACAATGAGCAGTTCTTC. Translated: CASSAGLADNEQFF.

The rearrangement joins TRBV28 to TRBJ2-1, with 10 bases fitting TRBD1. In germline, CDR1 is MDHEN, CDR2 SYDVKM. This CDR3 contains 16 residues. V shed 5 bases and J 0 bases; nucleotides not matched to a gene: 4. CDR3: CASSPWTGGSYNEQFF. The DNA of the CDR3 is TGTGCCAGCAGTCCTTGGACAGGGGGCTCCTACAATGAGCAGTTCTTC.

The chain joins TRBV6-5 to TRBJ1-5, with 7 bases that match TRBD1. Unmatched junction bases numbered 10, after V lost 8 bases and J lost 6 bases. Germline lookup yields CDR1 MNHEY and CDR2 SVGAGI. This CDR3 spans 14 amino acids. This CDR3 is CASSPRRDSQPQHF. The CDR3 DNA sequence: TGTGCCAGCTCCCCCCGCAGGGACAGTCAGCCCCAGCATTTT.

CDR3 amino acids: CASSPYAGQSSGQPQHF. For the CDR3, the DNA is TGCGCCAGCAGCCCTTATGCGGGACAGTCCTCCGGACAGCCCCAGCATTTT. This chain links TRBV5-1 with TRBJ1-5; 7 positions agree with TRBD1. This CDR3 contains 17 residues. Germline values: CDR1 SGHRS, CDR2 YFSETQ. V gave up 4 bases and J gave up 7 bases; unmatched junction bases: 17.

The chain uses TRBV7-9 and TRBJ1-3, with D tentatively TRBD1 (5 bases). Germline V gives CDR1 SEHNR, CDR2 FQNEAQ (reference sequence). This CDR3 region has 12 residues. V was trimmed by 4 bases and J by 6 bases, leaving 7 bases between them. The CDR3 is CASSSGENTIYF. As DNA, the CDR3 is TGTGCCAGCAGCTCGGGGGAAAACACCATATATTTT.

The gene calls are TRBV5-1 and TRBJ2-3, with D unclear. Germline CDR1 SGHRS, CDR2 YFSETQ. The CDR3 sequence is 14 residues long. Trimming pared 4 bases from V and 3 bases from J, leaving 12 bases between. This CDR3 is CASSAPSRTDTQYF. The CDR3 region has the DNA TGCGCCAGCAGCGCCCCATCTAGGACAGATACGCAGTATTTT.

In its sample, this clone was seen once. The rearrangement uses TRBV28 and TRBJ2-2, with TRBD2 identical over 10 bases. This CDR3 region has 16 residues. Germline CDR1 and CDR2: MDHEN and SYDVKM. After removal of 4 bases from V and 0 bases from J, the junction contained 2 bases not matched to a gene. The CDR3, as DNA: TGTGCCAGCAGTTGGGGACTAGCGTCGAACACCGGGGAGCTGTTTTTT. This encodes CASSWGLASNTGELFF.

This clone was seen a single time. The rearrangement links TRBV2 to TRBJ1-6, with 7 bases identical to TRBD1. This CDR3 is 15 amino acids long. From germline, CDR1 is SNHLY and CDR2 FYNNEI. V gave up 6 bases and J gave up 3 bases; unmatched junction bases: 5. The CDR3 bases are TGTGCCAGCAGAAGGGACAGCGACTATAATTCACCCCTCCACTTT. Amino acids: CASRRDSDYNSPLHF.

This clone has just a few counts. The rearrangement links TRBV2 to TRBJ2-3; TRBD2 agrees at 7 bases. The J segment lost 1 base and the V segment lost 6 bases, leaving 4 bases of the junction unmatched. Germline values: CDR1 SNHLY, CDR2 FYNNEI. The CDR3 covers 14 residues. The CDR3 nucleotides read TGTGCCAGCAGCCAAGGGAGGGGCACAGATACGCAGTATTTT. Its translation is CASSQGRGTDTQYF.

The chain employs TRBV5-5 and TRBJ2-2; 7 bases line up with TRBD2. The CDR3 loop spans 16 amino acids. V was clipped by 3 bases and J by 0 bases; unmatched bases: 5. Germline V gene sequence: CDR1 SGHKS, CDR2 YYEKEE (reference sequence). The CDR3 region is CASSSQGGANTGELFF. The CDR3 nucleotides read TGTGCCAGCAGCTCCCAGGGAGGGGCGAACACCGGGGAGCTGTTTTTT.

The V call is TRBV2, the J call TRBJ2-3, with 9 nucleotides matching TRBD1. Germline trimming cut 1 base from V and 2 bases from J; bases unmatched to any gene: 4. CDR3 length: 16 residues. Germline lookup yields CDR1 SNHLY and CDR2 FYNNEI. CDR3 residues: CASSEEDRGYTDTQYF. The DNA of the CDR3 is TGTGCCAGCAGTGAAGAGGACAGGGGTTACACAGATACGCAGTATTTT.

Written as DNA, the CDR3 is TGTGCCAGCAGCCAAGAATCAGGGTACTGGGAGACCCAGTACTTC. Translation: CASSQESGYWETQYF. The rearrangement uses TRBV3-1 (or the pseudogene TRBV3-2) and TRBJ2-5; possibly TRBD1 for D (5 bases). With 0 bases removed from V and 5 bases from J, the gap between germline ends came to 13 bases. Germline CDR1 is LGHDT and CDR2 is YNNKEL (reference sequence). There are 15 residues in the CDR3.

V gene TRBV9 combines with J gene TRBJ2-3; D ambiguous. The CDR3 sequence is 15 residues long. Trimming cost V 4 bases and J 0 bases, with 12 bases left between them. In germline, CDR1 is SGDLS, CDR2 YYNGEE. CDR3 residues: CASSLRLFSTDTQYF. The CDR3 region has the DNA TGTGCCAGCAGCCTGAGACTGTTTAGCACAGATACGCAGTATTTT.

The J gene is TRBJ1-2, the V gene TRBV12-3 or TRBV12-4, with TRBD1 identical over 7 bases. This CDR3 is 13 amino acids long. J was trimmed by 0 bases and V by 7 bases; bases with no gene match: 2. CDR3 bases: TGTGCCAGCACCACAGGGGCTAACTATGGCTACACCTTC. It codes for CASTTGANYGYTF.

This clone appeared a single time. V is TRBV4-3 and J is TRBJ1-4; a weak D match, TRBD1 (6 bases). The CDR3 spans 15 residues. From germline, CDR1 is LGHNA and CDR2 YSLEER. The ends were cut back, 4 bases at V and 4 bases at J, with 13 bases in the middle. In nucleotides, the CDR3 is TGCGCCAGCAGCCGGTATCAGGGGAGTAATGAAAAACTGTTTTTT. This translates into CASSRYQGSNEKLFF.

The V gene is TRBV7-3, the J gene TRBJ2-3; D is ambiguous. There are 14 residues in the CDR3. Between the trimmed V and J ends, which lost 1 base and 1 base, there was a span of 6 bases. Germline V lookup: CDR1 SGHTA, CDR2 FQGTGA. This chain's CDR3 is CASSLNAGTDTQYF. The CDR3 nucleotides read TGTGCCAGCAGCTTAAATGCGGGCACAGATACGCAGTATTTT. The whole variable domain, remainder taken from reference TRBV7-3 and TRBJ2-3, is GAGVSQTPSNKVTEKGKYVELRCDPISGHTALYWYRQSLGQGPEFLIYFQGTGAADDSGLPNDRFFAVRPEGSVSTLKIQRTERGDSAVYLCASSLNAGTDTQYFGPGTRLTVL.

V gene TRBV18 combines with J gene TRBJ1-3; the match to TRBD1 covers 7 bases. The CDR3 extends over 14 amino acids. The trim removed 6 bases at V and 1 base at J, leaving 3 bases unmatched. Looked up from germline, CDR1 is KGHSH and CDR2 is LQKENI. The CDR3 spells CASSPTGSGNTIYF. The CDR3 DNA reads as TGTGCCAGCTCCCCGACAGGGTCTGGAAACACCATATATTTT.

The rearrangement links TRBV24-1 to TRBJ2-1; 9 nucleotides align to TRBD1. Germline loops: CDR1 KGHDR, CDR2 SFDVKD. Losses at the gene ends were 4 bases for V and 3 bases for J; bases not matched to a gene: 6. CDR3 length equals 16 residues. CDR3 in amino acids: CATSDPTGGSYNEQFF. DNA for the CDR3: TGTGCCACCAGTGACCCCACAGGGGGCAGCTACAATGAGCAGTTCTTC.

This CDR3 is CASSQGSGTGNSPLHF. In DNA form, the CDR3 reads TGTGCCAGCAGCCAAGGATCCGGGACAGGCAATTCACCCCTCCACTTT. This chain links TRBV14 with TRBJ1-6, with 8 bases fitting TRBD1. CDR1 is SGHDN and CDR2 is FVKESK in the germline V gene. The CDR3 runs 16 residues. V dropped 1 base and J dropped 7; count of bases not matched to a gene: 6.

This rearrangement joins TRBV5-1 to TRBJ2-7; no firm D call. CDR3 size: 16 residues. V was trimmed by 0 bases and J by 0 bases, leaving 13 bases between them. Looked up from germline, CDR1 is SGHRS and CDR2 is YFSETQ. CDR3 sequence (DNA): TGCGCCAGCAGCTTGGGTGGCACCTACAGCTCCTACGAGCAGTACTTC. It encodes CASSLGGTYSSYEQYF.

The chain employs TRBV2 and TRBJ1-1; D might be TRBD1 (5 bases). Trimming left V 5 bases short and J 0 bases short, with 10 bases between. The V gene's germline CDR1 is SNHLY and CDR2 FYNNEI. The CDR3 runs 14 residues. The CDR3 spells CASSPGGMNTEAFF. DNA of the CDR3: TGTGCCAGCAGTCCCGGGGGGATGAACACTGAAGCTTTCTTT.

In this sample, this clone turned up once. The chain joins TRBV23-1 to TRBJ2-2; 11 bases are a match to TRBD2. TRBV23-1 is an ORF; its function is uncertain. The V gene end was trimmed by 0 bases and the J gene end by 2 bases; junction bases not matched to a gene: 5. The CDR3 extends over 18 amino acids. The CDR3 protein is CASSQSVLAGGNTGELFF. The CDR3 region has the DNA TGCGCCAGCAGTCAATCTGTGCTAGCGGGAGGAAACACCGGGGAGCTGTTTTTT.

CDR3 coding DNA: TGTGCCAGCAGCCGCGGCGCAGATACGCAGTATTTT. Translation: CASSRGADTQYF. This chain joins TRBV6-2 or TRBV6-3 and TRBJ2-3; the D is unclear. Germline values: CDR1 MNHEY, CDR2 SVGEGT. V was shortened by 6 bases and J by 4 bases, with 8 bases between the two germline ends. The CDR3 runs to 12 residues.